Listed here are 23 T cell receptor beta chains from one sample, sequenced in a study of shared clonotypes between healthy human individuals. The method was immunoSEQ multiplex PCR; TCRdb's version includes in-frame clones alone and lacks a portion of them. Here the sample spans roughly 500,000 clones, approximately 80% being singletons. The sample taken for sequencing was PBMCs. All receptors come from a woman aged 35 to 49 in good health. Some clones in this sample may be carry-over from other donors' samples.

The chain is built from TRBV14 and TRBJ1-1, with D perhaps TRBD1 (6 bases). The CDR3 contains 15 residues. Germline V gives CDR1 SGHDN, CDR2 FVKESK. V lost 5 bases and J 0 bases, leaving 13 bases between the germline ends. CDR3 protein: CASSKRQVVNTEAFF. CDR3 bases: TGTGCCAGCAGCAAACGACAGGTCGTGAACACTGAAGCTTTCTTT.

V and J are TRBV7-3 and TRBJ2-1; 7 bases align to TRBD2. The germline CDR1 and CDR2 sequences are SGHTA and FQGTGA. The CDR3 consists of 14 residues. Losses at the gene ends were 0 bases for V and 6 bases for J; bases not matched to a gene: 2. The CDR3 sequence: CASSLTLASNEQFF. The CDR3 DNA sequence: TGTGCCAGCAGCTTAACACTAGCGAGCAATGAGCAGTTCTTC.

J is TRBJ1-1 and V is TRBV10-3; D is perhaps TRBD1 (6 bases). Germline V CDR1 and CDR2: ENHRY, SYGVKD. This CDR3 is built from 15 residues. V dropped 3 bases and J dropped 7 bases, with 18 bases sitting between them. The CDR3 is CAISDRGGGIGEAFF. In DNA, the CDR3 is TGTGCCATCAGTGACCGAGGGGGGGGTATTGGTGAAGCTTTCTTT.

The rearrangement joins TRBV9 to TRBJ2-1; possible D gene TRBD1, 8 bases. Germline CDR1 SGDLS, CDR2 YYNGEE. Trimming removed 3 bases at V and 5 bases at J, with 18 bases between. The CDR3 extends over 16 amino acids. In nucleotides, the CDR3 is TGTGCCAGCAGCGCACCGAGGACAGGGAGGGACAATGAGCAGTTCTTC. Its translation is CASSAPRTGRDNEQFF.

DNA of the CDR3: TGTGCCAGCAGCCGGGGCAGGGATGAAGGCTACACCTTC. Amino acid sequence: CASSRGRDEGYTF. The gene calls are TRBV9 and TRBJ1-2; tentatively, D is TRBD1 (5 bases). V gave up 4 bases and J gave up 8 bases, with 15 bases separating them. CDR1 SGDLS and CDR2 YYNGEE come from the germline V gene. The CDR3 consists of 13 residues.

This chain links TRBV30 with TRBJ1-5, with 7 bases identical to TRBD1. This CDR3 spans 14 amino acids. V dropped 1 base and J dropped 4; count of bases not matched to a gene: 4. The germline V gene encodes CDR1 GTSNPN and CDR2 SVGIG (reference sequence). CDR3 bases: TGTGCCTGGAGTGCGGGACAGATGAATCAGCCCCAGCATTTT. It codes for CAWSAGQMNQPQHF.

This chain connects TRBV2 to TRBJ2-2; unclear D gene. This CDR3 region has 12 residues. V was shortened by 9 bases and J by 6 bases, with 11 bases between the two germline ends. Germline V gives CDR1 SNHLY, CDR2 FYNNEI. CDR3 coding DNA: TGTGCCAGTTCAACCAGCCCCGGGGAGCTGTTTTTT. It specifies CASSTSPGELFF.

The gene calls are TRBV7-9 and TRBJ2-5, with a tentative D call TRBD1 (6 bases). Germline-derived CDR1 and CDR2 are SEHNR and FQNEAQ (reference sequence). Between the trimmed V and J ends, which lost 5 bases and 0 bases, there was a span of 16 bases. This CDR3 is 16 amino acids long. Written as DNA, the CDR3 is TGTGCCAGCAGCCCGGCCTGGACAGCCCACCAAGAGACCCAGTACTTC. Its translation is CASSPAWTAHQETQYF.

The chain joins TRBV11-1 to TRBJ1-2; a possible D gene is TRBD1 (6 bases). V shed 1 base and J shed 7 bases, with 19 bases lying between them. Germline-derived CDR1 and CDR2 are SGHAT and FQDESV (reference sequence). This CDR3 has 16 amino acids. The CDR3 loop reads CASSLGGGRRLGGYTF. In nucleotides, the CDR3 is TGTGCCAGCAGCTTAGGGGGGGGCAGGCGGCTTGGTGGCTACACCTTC.

The chain joins TRBV7-3 to TRBJ1-1; D perhaps matches TRBD1 (5 bases). V gave up 3 bases and J gave up 9 bases, with 8 bases separating them. The CDR3 runs to 11 residues. Per germline, CDR1 SGHTA and CDR2 FQGTGA. The DNA of the CDR3 is TGTGCCAGCAGCTTGGGGGAGAAAGCTTTCTTT. Protein product: CASSLGEKAFF.

This clone was recorded a few times. The V gene is TRBV6-6, the J gene TRBJ2-5, with unresolved D. The CDR3 is made up of 11 amino acids. V was clipped by 6 bases and J by 5 bases, with 7 bases between them. Germline CDR1 reads MNHNY; CDR2 reads SVGAGI (reference sequence). The CDR3 nucleotides are TGTGCCAGCAGCCCCTCGGAGACCCAGTACTTC. Its protein is CASSPSETQYF.

V is TRBV9 and J is TRBJ2-5, with D unclear. The CDR3 runs 13 residues. Trimming took 2 bases from V and 0 from J, leaving 5 bases between them. The germline V gene has CDR1 SGDLS and CDR2 YYNGEE. The CDR3 DNA is TGTGCCAGCAGCGTTCAGAACCAAGAGACCCAGTACTTC. Its translation is CASSVQNQETQYF.

The genes are TRBV7-3 and TRBJ1-1; the D is unclear. Germline lookup yields CDR1 SGHTA and CDR2 FQGTGA. Trimming left V 2 bases short and J 1 base short, with 8 bases between. The CDR3 covers 14 residues. In nucleotides, the CDR3 is TGTGCCAGCAGCTTACTTGCGGGGAACACTGAAGCTTTCTTT. It encodes CASSLLAGNTEAFF.

This clone was detected only once. The genes are TRBV27 and TRBJ2-2; 12 bases align to TRBD2. The germline V gene encodes CDR1 MNHEY and CDR2 SMNVEV (reference sequence). Unmatched junction bases numbered 5, after V lost 5 bases and J lost 4 bases. This CDR3 is built from 16 residues. CDR3: CASSPRLAGATGELFF. CDR3 nucleotides: TGTGCCAGCAGTCCCAGACTAGCGGGAGCCACCGGGGAGCTGTTTTTT.

This clone was recorded at least ten times. The chain employs TRBV4-1 and TRBJ2-2; TRBD2 aligns across 11 bases. V was clipped by 4 bases and J by 5 bases; unmatched bases: 0. Germline lookup yields CDR1 MGHRA and CDR2 YSYEKL. This CDR3 spans 14 amino acids. The CDR3 region is CASSLAGGTGELFF. The CDR3 DNA reads TGCGCCAGCAGCCTAGCGGGAGGGACCGGGGAGCTGTTTTTT.

The chain couples TRBV29-1 to TRBJ2-1; D is ambiguous. The germline V gene has CDR1 SQVTM and CDR2 ANQGSEA. This CDR3 has 13 amino acids. V was shortened by 7 bases and J by 2 bases, with 12 bases between the two germline ends. The CDR3 sequence is CSGQKAAYNEQFF. The CDR3 DNA reads as TGCAGCGGCCAAAAGGCGGCCTACAATGAGCAGTTCTTC.

The rearrangement links TRBV10-3 to TRBJ2-7, with 7 bases matching TRBD1. The V gene's germline CDR1 is ENHRY and CDR2 SYGVKD. There are 13 residues in the CDR3. The J segment lost 3 bases and the V segment lost 5 bases, leaving 4 bases of the junction unmatched. The CDR3 loop is CAISNRDSYEQYF. The CDR3 DNA reads as TGTGCCATCAGTAACCGGGACAGCTACGAGCAGTACTTC.

The rearrangement joins TRBV28 to TRBJ2-3, with D perhaps matching TRBD2 (5 bases). The germline V gene encodes CDR1 MDHEN and CDR2 SYDVKM. The V end lost 3 bases, the J end lost 0 bases, and 10 bases lay between the germline ends. CDR3 size: 15 residues. Here the CDR3 DNA reads TGTGCCAGCAGTTTGTACGGGATCAGCACAGATACGCAGTATTTT. Its protein is CASSLYGISTDTQYF.

The table lists this clone with a few counts. The rearrangement joins TRBV4-1 to TRBJ2-1; possible D gene TRBD2, 7 bases. V was shortened by 4 bases and J by 2 bases, with 24 bases between the two germline ends. CDR1 MGHRA and CDR2 YSYEKL come from the germline V gene. The CDR3 runs to 19 residues. The CDR3, as DNA: TGCGCCAGCAGCCTTTCCCTCGGACTAGGGGGGAGGACCTACAATGAGCAGTTCTTC. This gives the protein CASSLSLGLGGRTYNEQFF.

This clone was found once. This chain connects TRBV27 to TRBJ1-5; 8 bases fit TRBD1. The V gene end was trimmed by 2 bases and the J gene end by 0 bases; junction bases not matched to a gene: 0. The germline V gene has CDR1 MNHEY and CDR2 SMNVEV (reference sequence). CDR3 size: 15 residues. The CDR3, as DNA: TGTGCCAGCAGTTTAACAGGGGGTAGCAATCAGCCCCAGCATTTT. As protein: CASSLTGGSNQPQHF.

The rearrangement joins TRBV30 to TRBJ2-1, with TRBD2 matching 9 bases. Germline-derived CDR1 and CDR2 are GTSNPN and SVGIG (reference sequence). Germline trimming cut 2 bases from V and 8 bases from J; bases unmatched to any gene: 10. The CDR3 has 15 amino acids. CDR3 nucleotide sequence: TGTGCCTGGAGTTATTTGGAGCGGGAGGTCGATGAGCAGTTCTTC. The encoded protein is CAWSYLEREVDEQFF. Supplemented by reference TRBV30 and TRBJ2-1, the full variable domain reads SQTIHQWPATLVQPVGSPLSLECTVEGTSNPNLYWYRQAAGRGLQLLFYSVGIGQISSEVPQNLSASRPQDRQFILSSKKLLLSDSGFYLCAWSYLEREVDEQFFGPGTRLTVL.

This chain connects TRBV11-1 to TRBJ2-3, with 15 bases matching TRBD2. Losses at the gene ends were 5 bases for V and 3 bases for J; bases not matched to a gene: 6. CDR3 length equals 17 residues. CDR1 is SGHAT, CDR2 FQDESV, per germline (reference sequence). This chain's CDR3 is CASSPGLAGGWTDTQYF. CDR3 DNA: TGTGCCAGCAGCCCGGGACTAGCGGGAGGTTGGACAGATACGCAGTATTTT.

A word on this clone: Other nucleotide sequences in the sample specify the same CDR3. V usage is TRBV18 and J usage is TRBJ1-4; D call uncertain. Trimming pared 2 bases from V and 8 bases from J, leaving 3 bases between. The CDR3 length is 11 residues. Germline CDR1 is KGHSH and CDR2 is LQKENI. The CDR3, as DNA: TGTGCCAGCTCACCAGGCGAAAAACTGTTTTTT. It encodes CASSPGEKLFF.